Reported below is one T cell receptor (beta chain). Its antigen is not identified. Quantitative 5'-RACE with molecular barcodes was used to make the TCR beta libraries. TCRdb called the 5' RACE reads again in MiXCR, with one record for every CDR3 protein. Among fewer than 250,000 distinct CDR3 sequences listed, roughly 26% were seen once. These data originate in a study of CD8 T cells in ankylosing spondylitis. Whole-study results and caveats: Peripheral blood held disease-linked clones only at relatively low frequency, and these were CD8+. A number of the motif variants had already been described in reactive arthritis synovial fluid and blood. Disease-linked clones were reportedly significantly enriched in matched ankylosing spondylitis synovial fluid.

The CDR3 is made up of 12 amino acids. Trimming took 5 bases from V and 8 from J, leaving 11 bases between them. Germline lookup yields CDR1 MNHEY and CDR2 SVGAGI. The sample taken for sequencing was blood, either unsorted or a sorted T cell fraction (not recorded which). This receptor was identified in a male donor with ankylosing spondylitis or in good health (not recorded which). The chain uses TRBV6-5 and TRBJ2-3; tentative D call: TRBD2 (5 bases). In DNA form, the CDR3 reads TGTGCCAGCAGTCGGGAATCTGGTACGCAGTATTTT. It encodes CASSRESGTQYF.